This T cell receptor (beta chain) was sequenced during a study of neurological immune-mediated disorders. Each CDR3 protein is one row after TCRdb ran MiXCR on the 5' RACE reads. The table has roughly 60,000 distinct CDR3 sequences, roughly 10% seen once. Trimming at V came to 3 bases and at J to 3 bases, leaving 1 base not matched to a gene. CDR1 is DFQATT, CDR2 SNEGSKA, per germline (reference sequence). This CDR3 region has 13 residues. This clonotype was detected ten times or more. The chain carries TRBV20-1 and TRBJ1-5; 8 bases line up with TRBD1. The source is a man aged 55 to 70 in good health. The sample consisted of PBMCs. The CDR3 loop is CSARGQVNQPQHF. The DNA for the CDR3 is TGCAGTGCTAGGGGACAGGTCAATCAGCCCCAGCATTTT.